These 11 T cell receptor beta chains came from one sample sequenced in a study of cytomegalovirus exposure and HLA in healthy donors. PCR used 60 Vbeta primers and 13 Jbeta primers. The repertoire was sequenced with immunoSEQ multiplex PCR; TCRdb's copy has only in-frame clones and lacks some. The sample holds 150,000 or so clones, around three quarters seen once. Sequencing used PBMCs. Every receptor here comes from a man aged 35 to 55 in good health and CMV-seropositive.

This clone was counted a few times. This chain joins TRBV6-1 and TRBJ2-3; 8 bases align to TRBD2. V lost 8 bases to trimming and J lost 10 bases; unmatched junction nucleotides: 11. Germline lookup yields CDR1 MNHNS and CDR2 SASEGT. This CDR3 is built from 13 residues. The CDR3 DNA follows: TGTGCCAGCCAAGGCCTAGCGGGCCAGGCGCAGTATTTT. Its translation: CASQGLAGQAQYF.

The chain couples TRBV18 to TRBJ1-1; no firm D call. The CDR3 has 13 residues. The germline gives CDR1 KGHSH, CDR2 LQKENI. The V end was cut by 4 bases, the J end by 1 base, with 7 bases between. The DNA for the CDR3 is TGTGCCAGCTCACGGTCAGGGAACACTGAAGCTTTCTTT. It is translated as CASSRSGNTEAFF.

This chain joins TRBV9 and TRBJ2-3; 11 bases agree with TRBD2. Germline V gene data show CDR1 as SGDLS and CDR2 as YYNGEE. J lost 11 bases, V lost 0 bases, and 14 bases had no gene match. The CDR3 has 17 residues. CDR3 nucleotide sequence: TGTGCCAGCAGCGTAGCACCCGGGACTAGCGGAGACCTTATGCAGTATTTT. It codes for CASSVAPGTSGDLMQYF.

V and J are TRBV10-3 and TRBJ1-5; D perhaps matches TRBD1 (6 bases). Germline V gene sequence: CDR1 ENHRY, CDR2 SYGVKD. The V and J ends lost 2 bases and 7 bases respectively, with 12 bases between them. The CDR3 runs to 14 residues. Here the CDR3 reads CAISERGYRQPQHF. The CDR3 nucleotides are TGTGCCATCAGTGAGAGGGGGTACCGACAGCCCCAGCATTTT.

The chain couples TRBV28 to TRBJ1-4; TRBD1 might be the D (5 bases). The CDR3 is made up of 15 amino acids. Trimming took off 3 bases at V and 2 bases at J, with 10 bases between the two ends. Germline loops: CDR1 MDHEN, CDR2 SYDVKM. The CDR3 nucleotides read TGTGCCAGCAGTTTGGGGGGGACGACTAATGAAAAACTGTTTTTT. Translation: CASSLGGTTNEKLFF.

V is TRBV27 and J is TRBJ2-5; 12 bases map to TRBD1. This CDR3 has 15 residues. The germline V gene encodes CDR1 MNHEY and CDR2 SMNVEV (reference sequence). With 5 bases clipped from V and 5 bases from J, the junction kept 6 bases outside the gene matches. In nucleotides, the CDR3 is TGTGCCAGCAGTAGGGGGACAGGGGGCGTGGAGACCCAGTACTTC. This sequence encodes CASSRGTGGVETQYF.

The rearrangement joins TRBV7-2 to TRBJ1-6; the D gene is possibly TRBD1 (5 bases). V shed 2 bases and J shed 10 bases, with 12 bases lying between them. Germline V gene data show CDR1 as SGHTA and CDR2 as FQGNSA. The CDR3 extends over 14 amino acids. The CDR3 nucleotides are TGTGCCAGCAGCTTACAGGGCCGAGGATCACCCCTCCACTTT. Translated, it gives CASSLQGRGSPLHF.

This clone was observed once. This chain uses TRBV6-1 with TRBJ1-1; 8 positions match TRBD1. Unmatched junction bases numbered 4, after V lost 6 bases and J lost 7 bases. Germline lookup yields CDR1 MNHNS and CDR2 SASEGT. The CDR3 extends over 12 amino acids. In DNA, the CDR3 is TGTGCCAGCAGGCAGGGGGCCGGTGAAGCTTTCTTT. It encodes CASRQGAGEAFF.

The chain employs TRBV28 and TRBJ2-7, with D perhaps matching TRBD2 (6 bases). The ends were cut back, 7 bases at V and 3 bases at J, with 19 bases in the middle. The CDR3 spans 15 residues. The germline CDR1 and CDR2 sequences are MDHEN and SYDVKM. As DNA, the CDR3 is TGTGCCAGCACAGTAACGACGGGAGTCAACTACGAGCAGTACTTC. It translates to CASTVTTGVNYEQYF.

This rearrangement joins TRBV9 to TRBJ2-7; 9 bases match TRBD2. Trimming took 3 bases from V and 7 from J; bases not matched to a gene: 14. CDR3 length: 16 amino acids. Germline-derived CDR1 and CDR2 are SGDLS and YYNGEE. The CDR3 is CASSEDALAGNREQYF. Here the CDR3 DNA reads TGTGCCAGCAGCGAAGACGCCCTAGCGGGAAATAGGGAGCAGTACTTC.

The sample holds one count of this clone. This chain links TRBV27 with TRBJ1-1; the D gene is possibly TRBD1 (5 bases). V was clipped by 6 bases and J by 9 bases, with 17 bases between them. In germline, CDR1 is MNHEY, CDR2 SMNVEV (reference sequence). The CDR3 sequence is 13 residues long. In DNA, the CDR3 is TGTGCCAGCAGCGGCGGGGGAGAGGTAAAAGCTTTCTTT. Encoded protein: CASSGGGEVKAFF.